This T cell receptor (beta chain) was sequenced during a study of blood T cell repertoires in COVID-19. Study in general: Sites in the United States, Italy and Spain provided acute and convalescent COVID-19 samples. Sources were T cells, B-cell-depleted T cells, or PBMCs; the material itself was cDNA or gDNA.

Per the germline V gene, CDR1 is SQVTM and CDR2 is ANQGSEA. V lost 6 bases and J lost 1; bases outside the gene matches: 5. There are 14 residues in the CDR3. Original handling: Amplification from reference gene primers served as the basis for estimated nucleated cell counts. Produced via immunoSEQ multiplex PCR; TCRdb's table is partial and in-frame only. The V and J calls and clone size come from that table; D and trimming were worked out from the DNA. Of over 20,000 clones detected, 75% to 85% appear once; the ten largest clones hold about half. This chain uses TRBV29-1 with TRBJ2-3; 9 positions match TRBD1. The specimen sequenced was peripheral blood. This clonotype was obtained from a man in his 70s with acute or convalescent COVID-19. The CDR3 reads CSVATGGGTDTQYF. CDR3 bases: TGCAGCGTGGCAACAGGGGGCGGCACAGATACGCAGTATTTT.